The clone carrying this T cell receptor beta chain was detected a few times. The target antigen is unknown. Reverse transcription of all isolated RNA meant that expressed TCRB transcripts were sequenced. Sequencing of naive, central memory and regulatory T cell samples gave an average of approximately 3.8 million reads. Repertoires were generated with immunoSEQ multiplex PCR, while TCRdb's copy carries only in-frame clones and drops some. The data contain fewer than 300,000 clones, roughly 22% of them singletons. The data stem from a study of beta chain features in type 1 diabetes. The overall study: Age and gender were similar between patients and healthy donors, as were cell yields. General study points: Shortening that was moderate but significant affected the TCRB CDR3s of Type 1 diabetes patients in all four CD4+ subsets.

Germline V lookup: CDR1 MGHDK, CDR2 SYGVNS. V lost 7 bases, J lost 0 bases, and 10 bases lay in between. The CDR3 length is 13 residues. The rearrangement uses TRBV25-1 and TRBJ2-7; D is unclear. The origin of this receptor is a woman between 40 and 55 years old with type 1 diabetes. The source material was naive CD4+ T cells from blood. As DNA, the CDR3 is TGTGCCAGCACAGGAATTTACTCCTACGAGCAGTACTTC. This encodes CASTGIYSYEQYF.